The entry that follows covers one T cell receptor beta chain sequence. What it binds is not known. This record belongs to a study of cytomegalovirus exposure and HLA in healthy donors. Notes on the study in general: The productive fraction for most TCR beta V segments was about 87% or about 30% in an earlier analysis. A classifier reportedly called cytomegalovirus status with high sensitivity and specificity. Most TCR sequences were rare, but some public TCRs occurred in many donors.

CDR3 length: 13 residues. Looked up from germline, CDR1 is SGHTA and CDR2 is FQGNSA. V dropped 0 bases and J dropped 4 bases, with 7 bases sitting between them. Primers for the PCR totalled 60 Vbeta and 13 Jbeta. Produced via immunoSEQ multiplex PCR; TCRdb's table is partial and in-frame only. Here the sample spans about 180,000 clones, more than 70% being singletons. This TCR was sampled from a girl between 10 and 17 years old in good health and CMV-seropositive. The chain links TRBV7-2 to TRBJ2-7; D unresolved. The sequenced sample was PBMCs. Written as DNA, the CDR3 is TGTGCCAGCAGCTTAGCGAGAGAATACGAGCAGTACTTC. Protein: CASSLAREYEQYF.